One and the same sample provided the 5 T cell receptor beta chains below, sequenced in a study of cytomegalovirus exposure and HLA in healthy donors. Primers included in the PCR were 60 Vbeta and 13 Jbeta primers. The repertoire was sequenced with immunoSEQ multiplex PCR; TCRdb's copy has only in-frame clones and lacks some. The sample lists some 170,000 clones, approximately 72% occurring once. The source material was PBMCs. The source of these receptors is a human donor in good health.

This clone turned up a few times. This chain joins TRBV6-5 and TRBJ2-7; weak D call: TRBD2 (5 bases). The CDR3 sequence is 14 residues long. CDR1 is MNHEY and CDR2 is SVGAGI in the germline V gene. The V gene lost 10 bases and the J gene lost 0 bases, with 16 bases spanning the gap. The CDR3 DNA sequence: TGTGCCATCAGAGGGCCGGGAAACTCCTACGAGCAGTACTTC. Protein sequence: CAIRGPGNSYEQYF.

The chain joins TRBV7-3 to TRBJ2-3; 9 nucleotides match TRBD2. Germline-derived CDR1 and CDR2 are SGHTA and FQGTGA. With 5 bases clipped from V and 3 bases from J, the junction kept 3 bases outside the gene matches. CDR3 length: 14 residues. Here the CDR3 reads CASSPSGDTDTQYF. In nucleotides, the CDR3 is TGTGCCAGCAGCCCTAGCGGGGATACAGATACGCAGTATTTT.

In this sample, this clone turned up a few times. The chain joins TRBV30 to TRBJ1-2; D perhaps matches TRBD1 (5 bases). The CDR3 sequence is 16 residues long. Germline lookup yields CDR1 GTSNPN and CDR2 SVGIG (reference sequence). The V end was cut by 2 bases, the J end by 4 bases, with 20 bases between. CDR3 sequence (DNA): TGTGCCTGGAGTCCAGCCGGGGGAGGTTACATCTATGGCTACACCTTC. Its protein product is CAWSPAGGGYIYGYTF.

The chain links TRBV28 to TRBJ1-2, with D possibly TRBD1 on 6 matching bases. Trimming cost V 0 bases and J 4 bases, with 12 bases left between them. Germline loops: CDR1 MDHEN, CDR2 SYDVKM. This CDR3 spans 15 amino acids. CDR3: CASSLWTGAIYGYTF. The CDR3 nucleotides read TGTGCCAGCAGTTTATGGACAGGAGCTATCTATGGCTACACCTTC.

In the case of this clone: This sample also contains other DNA sequences that code for the same CDR3. V and J are TRBV5-1 and TRBJ1-1, with D uncertain. There are 14 residues in the CDR3. Trimming cost V 0 bases and J 2 bases, with 8 bases left between them. From germline, CDR1 is SGHRS and CDR2 YFSETQ. The CDR3 here is CASSLVQANTEAFF. Here the CDR3 DNA reads TGCGCCAGCAGCTTGGTCCAGGCCAACACTGAAGCTTTCTTT.